One and the same sample provided the 6 T cell receptor beta chains below, sequenced in a study of Graves' ophthalmopathy and Graves' hyperthyroidism (dated by TCRdb to about 2018). The instrument given in TCRdb is Illumina HiSeq 2000. For repertoire sequencing, the TCR beta CDR3 regions were amplified from RNA transcripts. The first round was an RT-PCR using HTBI primers with the Qiagen OneStep RT-PCR kit, and this first round was followed by a second-round multiplex PCR, then size selection and purification. TCRdb took the public reads, trimmed them with fastp at Q25, ran MiXCR for clone calling and kept in-frame beta chains. Every distinct CDR3 protein forms one entry, paired with its most common genes and DNA. The sample table holds about 380,000 distinct CDR3 sequences, of which approximately 15% were seen once. In total, the top ten clones hold around 6.6% of the sample. Sequencing used peripheral blood. These receptors all come from a woman under 30 with stable Graves' hyperthyroidism. Donor details come from another sample of the same person, matched by shared clones.

This clonotype has at least ten counts. The V call is TRBV6-4, the J call TRBJ2-7; 8 bases line up with TRBD1. The junction had 19 bases not matched to a gene; V was cut back by 5 bases and J by 4 bases. The CDR3 consists of 18 residues. Germline CDR1 and CDR2: MRHNA and SNTAGT. Here the CDR3 reads CASSHPRTGFFRGYEQYF. CDR3 nucleotides: TGTGCCAGCAGTCACCCGAGGACAGGGTTCTTTCGAGGTTACGAGCAGTACTTC.

The gene calls are TRBV2 and TRBJ1-5, with D perhaps TRBD1 (5 bases). The CDR3 length is 16 residues. V was cut by 2 bases and J by 4 bases, with 15 bases left in between. From germline, CDR1 is SNHLY and CDR2 FYNNEI. The CDR3 here is CASSELGRARNQPQHF. The CDR3 DNA follows: TGTGCCAGCAGTGAATTGGGCAGGGCCCGAAATCAGCCCCAGCATTTT.

The chain carries TRBV7-3 and TRBJ1-1, with 7 positions matching TRBD1. CDR1 and CDR2 (germline): SGHTA, FQGTGA. The CDR3 contains 13 residues. Trimming cost V 5 bases and J 7 bases; bases outside gene matches: 7. The CDR3 protein is CASSPRDRSEAFF. The CDR3 bases are TGTGCCAGCAGCCCGAGGGACAGAAGTGAAGCTTTCTTT. The whole variable domain, filled in from reference TRBV7-3 and TRBJ1-1, reads GAGVSQTPSNKVTEKGKYVELRCDPISGHTALYWYRQSLGQGPEFLIYFQGTGAADDSGLPNDRFFAVRPEGSVSTLKIQRTERGDSAVYLCASSPRDRSEAFFGQGTRLTVV.

Only a few counts were recorded for this clonotype. This sequence joins TRBV3-1 and TRBJ2-7; a weak D match, TRBD2 (6 bases). The V gene lost 0 bases and the J gene lost 7 bases, with 16 bases spanning the gap. Germline CDR1 LGHDT, CDR2 YNNKEL (reference sequence). CDR3 size: 15 residues. The CDR3, as DNA: TGTGCCAGCAGCCAAGATCCAGGCCCCGCGGGGGAGCAGTACTTC. This codes for CASSQDPGPAGEQYF.

The sample holds many counts of this clonotype. V and J are TRBV28 and TRBJ1-1, with a possible D match to TRBD1 (5 bases). This CDR3 spans 15 amino acids. CDR1 is MDHEN and CDR2 is SYDVKM in the germline V gene. V lost 5 bases and J 6 bases, leaving 19 bases between the germline ends. For the CDR3, the DNA is TGTGCCAGCAGTCCCGCTTCAGGGAGGATGGCTGAAGCTTTCTTT. As protein: CASSPASGRMAEAFF.

This clonotype was seen at least ten times. The J gene is TRBJ2-7, the V gene TRBV20-1; tentatively, D is TRBD2 (6 bases). Germline CDR1 DFQATT, CDR2 SNEGSKA (reference sequence). Trimming took off 6 bases at V and 2 bases at J, with 20 bases between the two ends. CDR3 length: 15 residues. This chain's CDR3 is CSAARSGTVTYEQYF. The CDR3 DNA follows: TGCAGTGCCGCCCGATCCGGGACTGTTACCTACGAGCAGTACTTC.